A single sample is the source of the 6 T cell receptor beta chains below, sequenced in a study of OX40 agonist ivuxolimab in advanced cancers. Using immunoSEQ multiplex PCR, the repertoire was profiled, and TCRdb retains in-frame clones only, with some absent. The sample yields about 46,000 clones, 88% seen once. The specimen comprised CD4+ or CD8+ T cells sorted from blood, sampled in a trial of the OX40 agonist ivuxolimab. The receptor set was obtained from an adult with an advanced solid tumor such as melanoma, head and neck, liver or kidney cancer.

The rearrangement links TRBV19 to TRBJ1-5; D is possibly TRBD1 (5 bases). The V gene's germline CDR1 is LNHDA and CDR2 SQIVND (reference sequence). The CDR3 sequence is 15 residues long. The germline V and J ends were trimmed by 3 bases and 2 bases, with 11 bases remaining between them. DNA for the CDR3: TGTGCCAGTAGTATGGAAAGGGGTGGCAATCAGCCCCAGCATTTT. This encodes CASSMERGGNQPQHF. Based on the CDR3 plus reference TRBV19 and TRBJ1-5, the full variable domain is DGGITQSPKYLFRKEGQNVTLSCEQNLNHDAMYWYRQDPGQGLRLIYYSQIVNDFQKGDIAEGYSVSREKKESFPLTVTSAQKNPTAFYLCASSMERGGNQPQHFGDGTRLSIL.

The J gene is TRBJ2-2, the V gene TRBV4-1; 15 bases match TRBD2. The CDR3 covers 18 residues. J lost 5 bases, V lost 4 bases, and 8 bases had no gene match. Germline CDR1 and CDR2: MGHRA and YSYEKL. CDR3 protein: CASSRAGTSGRRTGELFF. For the CDR3, the DNA is TGCGCCAGCAGCCGTGCCGGGACTAGCGGGAGGAGGACCGGGGAGCTGTTTTTT.

The rearrangement links TRBV5-1 to TRBJ2-2; D not resolved. This CDR3 has 14 amino acids. Trimming removed 2 bases at V and 0 bases at J, with 5 bases between. Germline lookup yields CDR1 SGHRS and CDR2 YFSETQ. The CDR3 DNA reads TGCGCCAGCAGCTTTTCGACGAACACCGGGGAGCTGTTTTTT. This encodes CASSFSTNTGELFF.

A single count supports this clone. The V call is TRBV5-4, the J call TRBJ2-1; D is unresolved. Germline V gives CDR1 SGHNT, CDR2 YYREEE (reference sequence). The V gene lost 3 bases and the J gene lost 6 bases, with 13 bases spanning the gap. This CDR3 region has 14 residues. CDR3 residues: CASSSLDFSNEQFF. The CDR3 DNA sequence: TGTGCCAGCAGCTCCCTGGATTTTAGCAATGAGCAGTTCTTC.

The chain carries TRBV9 and TRBJ2-7; 7 nucleotides match TRBD1. The CDR3 length is 16 residues. V trimming: 0 bases; J trimming: 5 bases; junction bases outside the gene matches: 11. Germline CDR1 and CDR2: SGDLS and YYNGEE. CDR3 bases: TGTGCCAGCAGCGTAGCTGGCGGCAGGGGGACCCACGAGCAGTACTTC. Amino acids: CASSVAGGRGTHEQYF.

The chain carries TRBV6-5 and TRBJ1-4; possibly TRBD1 for D (5 bases). Germline V gene data show CDR1 as MNHEY and CDR2 as SVGAGI. V was cut by 5 bases and J by 3 bases, with 13 bases left in between. This CDR3 comprises 15 residues. CDR3 loop: CASSQSGQPNEKLFF. CDR3 sequence (DNA): TGTGCCAGCAGTCAGTCGGGGCAGCCTAATGAAAAACTGTTTTTT.